Below, 27 T cell receptor beta chains from the same sample are listed, as sequenced in a study of cytomegalovirus exposure and HLA in healthy donors. The PCR was carried out with 60 Vbeta primers and 13 Jbeta primers. Clones were sequenced by immunoSEQ multiplex PCR, and TCRdb holds only the in-frame ones, with some missing. The data contain about 110,000 clones, 76% of them singletons. The sample comprised PBMCs. The source is a man in his late teens or twenties in good health and CMV-seronegative.

The rearrangement links TRBV6-5 to TRBJ1-1, with D uncertain. Germline V CDR1 and CDR2: MNHEY, SVGAGI. The V end was cut by 4 bases, the J end by 5 bases, with 11 bases between. This CDR3 region has 13 residues. The CDR3 DNA sequence: TGTGCCAGCAGTTTCCAGACGGGAACTGAAGCTTTCTTT. Translating it yields CASSFQTGTEAFF.

This chain uses TRBV15 with TRBJ1-4; possible D gene TRBD1, 5 bases. The CDR3 is made up of 13 amino acids. Deletions cut 1 base from V and 13 bases from J, with 13 bases between. Germline assignment: CDR1 LNHNV and CDR2 YYDKDF (reference sequence). CDR3: CATSRGDRGGLFF. CDR3 nucleotides: TGTGCCACCAGCAGAGGGGACCGGGGGGGACTGTTTTTT.

The rearrangement joins TRBV19 to TRBJ2-3, with 8 positions matching TRBD1. The V segment lost 1 base and the J segment 3 bases; nucleotides outside the gene matches: 3. The CDR3 length is 15 residues. CDR1 and CDR2 (germline): LNHDA, SQIVND (reference sequence). This chain's CDR3 is CASSIGTGLTDTQYF. The CDR3 DNA reads as TGTGCCAGTAGTATAGGGACAGGGTTGACAGATACGCAGTATTTT.

The chain couples TRBV27 to TRBJ1-6; TRBD1 matches 10 bases. V lost 3 bases and J lost 2; bases outside the gene matches: 4. The CDR3 is 17 amino acids. CDR1 and CDR2 from the germline V gene are MNHEY and SMNVEV (reference sequence). The CDR3 DNA sequence: TGTGCCAGCAGTTTGTGGACAGGGGGGACCTATAATTCACCCCTCCACTTT. This gives the protein CASSLWTGGTYNSPLHF.

CDR3 in amino acids: CASSYSGDRGSYEQYF. CDR3 bases: TGTGCCAGCAGTTACTCCGGCGACAGGGGGAGCTACGAGCAGTACTTC. The chain joins TRBV6-5 to TRBJ2-5, with 9 bases that match TRBD1. The DNA end is a closer match to TRBJ2-7, so the J assignment may be wrong. Germline lookup yields CDR1 MNHEY and CDR2 SVGAGI. The CDR3 runs to 16 residues.

This clone was seen a few times. This chain joins TRBV7-9 and TRBJ2-1; TRBD2 matches 9 bases. Germline V gives CDR1 SEHNR, CDR2 FQNEAQ (reference sequence). The CDR3 covers 17 residues. J was trimmed by 8 bases and V by 6 bases; bases with no gene match: 17. This CDR3 reads CASSPPSRRGGLDEQFF. As DNA, the CDR3 is TGTGCCAGCAGTCCGCCGTCGAGGCGGGGGGGCCTGGATGAGCAGTTCTTC.

The chain combines TRBV13 with TRBJ2-5; 12 bases map to TRBD2. Germline assignment: CDR1 PRHDT and CDR2 FYEKMQ (reference sequence). This CDR3 has 16 amino acids. The V gene end was trimmed by 5 bases and the J gene end by 5 bases; junction bases not matched to a gene: 9. CDR3 nucleotides: TGTGCCAGCAGCCGACGTCTAGCGGGGGGGCCGGAGACCCAGTACTTC. Protein: CASSRRLAGGPETQYF.

V and J are TRBV2 and TRBJ2-3; perhaps TRBD2 as D (6 bases). Germline CDR1 reads SNHLY; CDR2 reads FYNNEI. Deletions cut 4 bases from V and 6 bases from J, with 8 bases between. This CDR3 contains 12 residues. The CDR3 nucleotides read TGTGCCAGCAGTGTAGGGAGGGATACGCAGTATTTT. Its translation is CASSVGRDTQYF.

The gene calls are TRBV19 and TRBJ2-6, with D perhaps matching TRBD1 (6 bases). The CDR3 sequence is 15 residues long. V lost 4 bases and J lost 5, with 12 bases in between. Germline values: CDR1 LNHDA, CDR2 SQIVND (reference sequence). The CDR3 nucleotides read TGTGCCAGTAGTACAGGGACAACCTGGGCCAACGTCCTGACTTTC. It specifies CASSTGTTWANVLTF.

This chain joins TRBV2 and TRBJ1-1, with TRBD1 matching 10 bases. Germline CDR1 reads SNHLY; CDR2 reads FYNNEI. After removal of 3 bases from V and 1 base from J, the junction contained 5 bases not matched to a gene. The CDR3 is made up of 16 amino acids. CDR3 amino acids: CASSEDRGIGNTEAFF. The CDR3 region has the DNA TGTGCCAGCAGTGAGGACAGGGGGATAGGGAACACTGAAGCTTTCTTT. The full variable domain, with the rest looked up from reference TRBV2 and TRBJ1-1, is EPEVTQTPSHQVTQMGQEVILRCVPISNHLYFYWYRQILGQKVEFLVSFYNNEISEKSEIFDDQFSVERPDGSNFTLKIRSTKLEDSAMYFCASSEDRGIGNTEAFFGQGTRLTVV.

The CDR3 bases are TGCAGCGTTCAGACAGACGAGTACACTGAAGCTTTCTTT. It translates to CSVQTDEYTEAFF. This chain links TRBV29-1 with TRBJ1-1, with D tentatively TRBD1 (5 bases). Germline values: CDR1 SQVTM, CDR2 ANQGSEA. With 5 bases removed from V and 3 bases from J, the gap between germline ends came to 13 bases. The CDR3 is 13 residues long.

V and J are TRBV9 and TRBJ1-3; D gene ambiguous. Trimming pared 2 bases from V and 0 bases from J, leaving 12 bases between. This CDR3 comprises 16 residues. Germline CDR1 is SGDLS and CDR2 is YYNGEE. CDR3 nucleotide sequence: TGTGCCAGCAGCGTCCGATCCGGGAACTCTGGAAACACCATATATTTT. Amino acid sequence: CASSVRSGNSGNTIYF.

This chain connects TRBV9 to TRBJ2-3; 7 nucleotides match TRBD1. CDR1 SGDLS and CDR2 YYNGEE come from the germline V gene. This CDR3 is built from 15 residues. V was clipped by 3 bases and J by 1 base; unmatched bases: 5. The CDR3 region is CASSARTGGTDTQYF. CDR3 sequence (DNA): TGTGCCAGCAGCGCACGCACAGGGGGCACAGATACGCAGTATTTT.

Concerning this clone itself: At one of its ends the junction is not consistent with the germline gene, which may arise from a read error. The chain carries TRBV27 and TRBJ2-1; TRBD1 matches 9 bases. The CDR3 is made up of 13 amino acids. Germline V CDR1 and CDR2: MNHEY, SMNVEV (reference sequence). The CDR3 DNA reads TGTGCCAGCAGTTTAACCCTCGGGACAGGGTTCCTCTTC. Its protein product is CASSLTLGTGFLF.

This clone was seen more than once but under ten times. The rearrangement uses TRBV5-6 and TRBJ2-7, with D possibly TRBD1 on 6 matching bases. The CDR3 loop spans 16 amino acids. V lost 3 bases, J lost 7 bases, and 23 bases lay in between. Germline lookup yields CDR1 SGHDT and CDR2 YYEEEE. CDR3 nucleotide sequence: TGTGCCAGCAGCTCCCAATACAGGGTTCTGGTGGGGGAGCAGTACTTC. It translates to CASSSQYRVLVGEQYF.

V and J are TRBV5-1 and TRBJ1-4; D possibly corresponds to TRBD1 (6 bases). Between the trimmed V and J ends, which lost 5 bases and 8 bases, there was a span of 13 bases. There are 13 residues in the CDR3. Germline assignment: CDR1 SGHRS and CDR2 YFSETQ. CDR3 sequence reads: CASRTPGTEKLFF. CDR3 in DNA: TGCGCCAGCAGAACCCCGGGGACAGAAAAACTGTTTTTT.

The chain links TRBV7-2 to TRBJ2-2; 9 bases are shared with TRBD1. The germline V gene encodes CDR1 SGHTA and CDR2 FQGNSA. With 3 bases clipped from V and 2 bases from J, the junction kept 1 base outside the gene matches. The CDR3 extends over 15 amino acids. CDR3 region: CASSLTGGNTGELFF. The CDR3, as DNA: TGTGCCAGCAGCTTGACAGGGGGAAACACCGGGGAGCTGTTTTTT. The entire variable domain, with the rest obtained from reference TRBV7-2 and TRBJ2-2, is as follows: GAGVSQSPSNKVTEKGKDVELRCDPISGHTALYWYRQSLGQGLEFLIYFQGNSAPDKSGLPSDRFSAERTGGSVSTLTIQRTQQEDSAVYLCASSLTGGNTGELFFGEGSRLTVL.

This clone was seen a handful of times. V gene TRBV11-2 combines with J gene TRBJ2-1, with 8 bases aligning to TRBD1. This CDR3 is 17 amino acids long. Germline V gene sequence: CDR1 SGHAT, CDR2 FQNNGV. With V trimmed by 2 bases and J by 4 bases, 10 bases remained unmatched. CDR3 residues: CASSLNYGTGTYNEQFF. In nucleotides, the CDR3 is TGTGCCAGCAGCTTAAATTACGGGACAGGCACTTACAATGAGCAGTTCTTC.

The chain uses TRBV6-6 and TRBJ2-7; tentatively, D is TRBD1 (7 bases). This CDR3 region has 15 residues. Trimming removed 0 bases from V and 3 bases from J, with 12 bases in between. CDR1 and CDR2 from the germline V gene are MNHNY and SVGAGI (reference sequence). This chain's CDR3 is CASSYSSRGVYEQYF. CDR3 DNA sequence: TGTGCCAGCAGTTACTCGTCCAGGGGGGTCTACGAGCAGTACTTC.

V gene TRBV4-1 combines with J gene TRBJ1-2; 10 bases line up with TRBD1. CDR1 and CDR2 from the germline V gene are MGHRA and YSYEKL. After removal of 3 bases from V and 6 bases from J, the junction contained 4 bases not matched to a gene. CDR3 size: 14 residues. The CDR3 sequence is CASSQLTGGNGYTF. CDR3 in DNA: TGCGCCAGCAGCCAGCTGACAGGGGGCAATGGCTACACCTTC.

The rearrangement links TRBV29-1 to TRBJ2-1, with D possibly TRBD1 on 6 matching bases. The germline V and J ends were trimmed by 2 bases and 0 bases, with 20 bases remaining between them. This CDR3 region has 18 residues. The germline CDR1 and CDR2 sequences are SQVTM and ANQGSEA. The chain's CDR3 is CSVERGTTLYGSYNEQFF. For the CDR3, the DNA is TGCAGCGTTGAAAGGGGGACCACCTTATACGGCTCCTACAATGAGCAGTTCTTC.

This chain uses TRBV4-2 with TRBJ2-5, with D maybe TRBD2 (5 bases). Trimming stripped 2 bases from V and 7 bases from J, with 14 bases between. Germline CDR1 is LGHNA and CDR2 is YNFKEQ. The CDR3 length is 14 residues. The CDR3 bases are TGTGCCAGCAGCCAAAACGAGTACCGGGGGACCCAGTACTTC. Encoded protein: CASSQNEYRGTQYF.

The rearrangement joins TRBV28 to TRBJ2-3; possible D gene TRBD2, 5 bases. The V end lost 8 bases, the J end lost 6 bases, and 15 bases lay between the germline ends. The germline gives CDR1 MDHEN, CDR2 SYDVKM. This CDR3 contains 13 residues. CDR3 in amino acids: CASSGYLGDTQYF. CDR3 DNA sequence: TGTGCCAGCTCGGGATACTTGGGGGATACGCAGTATTTT.

The J gene is TRBJ2-1, the V gene TRBV7-6; 9 bases are shared with TRBD2. The CDR3 is 18 amino acids. The germline gives CDR1 SGHVS, CDR2 FNYEAQ. Trimming cost V 2 bases and J 0 bases; bases outside gene matches: 8. The CDR3 sequence is CASSLNSGGRSSYNEQFF. In DNA form, the CDR3 reads TGTGCCAGCAGCTTAAATAGCGGGGGCCGGAGCTCCTACAATGAGCAGTTCTTC.

This rearrangement joins TRBV5-1 to TRBJ2-7; tentative D call: TRBD1 (5 bases). Germline V gene lookup returns CDR1 SGHRS and CDR2 YFSETQ. The V gene lost 1 base and the J gene lost 0 bases, with 11 bases spanning the gap. This CDR3 comprises 15 residues. The CDR3 sequence: CASSLWQGSSYEQYF. DNA of the CDR3: TGCGCCAGCAGCTTGTGGCAGGGTAGCTCCTACGAGCAGTACTTC.

V and J are TRBV28 and TRBJ2-3, with D maybe TRBD1 (5 bases). CDR3 size: 14 residues. Germline values: CDR1 MDHEN, CDR2 SYDVKM. V lost 1 base and J lost 10, with 15 bases in between. The CDR3 is CASSLFRTGVPQYF. The CDR3 DNA sequence: TGTGCCAGCAGTTTATTCCGCACAGGAGTCCCGCAGTATTTT. Full variable domain (remainder filled in from reference TRBV28 and TRBJ2-3): DVKVTQSSRYLVKRTGEKVFLECVQDMDHENMFWYRQDPGLGLRLIYFSYDVKMKEKGDIPEGYSVSREKKERFSLILESASTNQTSMYLCASSLFRTGVPQYFGPGTRLTVL.

The J gene is TRBJ1-4, the V gene TRBV28; TRBD1 aligns across 7 bases. The CDR3 length is 19 residues. Germline V lookup: CDR1 MDHEN, CDR2 SYDVKM. V lost 3 bases, J lost 2 bases, and 15 bases stayed unmatched. Written as DNA, the CDR3 is TGTGCCAGCAGTTTGGGCGGCACCCTACAGGGGCCCACTAATGAAAAACTGTTTTTT. It is translated as CASSLGGTLQGPTNEKLFF.